This T cell receptor beta chain came from a study of beta chain features in type 1 diabetes. CDR3 length equals 15 residues. Trimming cost V 4 bases and J 1 base, with 12 bases left between them. Germline V gives CDR1 SGDLS, CDR2 YYNGEE. Since all of the isolated RNA was reverse transcribed, expressed TCRB transcripts were what got sequenced. Produced via immunoSEQ multiplex PCR; TCRdb's table is partial and in-frame only. The profile shows roughly 400,000 clones, roughly 14% of them singletons. Findings and limits, study-wide: There was a possibility that cDNA sequencing over-represented cells with high TCR expression. Any HLA effect on TCRB rearrangement was left unresolved by small sub-analyses. Naive, central memory and regulatory TCRB repertoires appeared more similar among patients than healthy donors.

This clone was counted a few times. Its antigen remains unknown. The TCR originated in a man aged 30 to 45 in good health. This chain uses TRBV9 with TRBJ2-1, with a possible D match to TRBD1 (7 bases). The specimen sequenced was naive CD4+ T cells from blood. The CDR3 nucleotides are TGTGCCAGCAGCCTCAGGGGGGAATCCTACAATGAGCAGTTCTTC. Protein sequence: CASSLRGESYNEQFF. Variable domain in full (rest from reference TRBV9 and TRBJ2-1): DSGVTQTPKHLITATGQRVTLRCSPRSGDLSVYWYQQSLDQGLQFLIQYYNGEERAKGNILERFSAQQFPDLHSELNLSSLELGDSALYFCASSLRGESYNEQFFGPGTRLTVL.